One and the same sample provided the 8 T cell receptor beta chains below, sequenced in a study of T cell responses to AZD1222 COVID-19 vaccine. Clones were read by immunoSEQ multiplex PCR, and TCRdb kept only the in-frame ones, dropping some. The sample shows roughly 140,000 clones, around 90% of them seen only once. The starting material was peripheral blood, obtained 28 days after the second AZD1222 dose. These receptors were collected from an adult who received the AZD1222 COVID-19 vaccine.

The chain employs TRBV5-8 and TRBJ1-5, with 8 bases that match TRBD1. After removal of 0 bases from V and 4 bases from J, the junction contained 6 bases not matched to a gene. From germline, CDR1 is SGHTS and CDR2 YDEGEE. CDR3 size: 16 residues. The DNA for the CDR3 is TGTGCCAGCAGCTTGGGAACAGGGGGAGTGAATCAGCCCCAGCATTTT. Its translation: CASSLGTGGVNQPQHF.

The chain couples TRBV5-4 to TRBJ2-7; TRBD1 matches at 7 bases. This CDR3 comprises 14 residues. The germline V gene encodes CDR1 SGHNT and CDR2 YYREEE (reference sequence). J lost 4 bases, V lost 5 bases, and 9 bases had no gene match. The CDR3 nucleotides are TGTGCCAGCAGGCTGCCGGGACAGAATTACGAGCAGTACTTC. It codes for CASRLPGQNYEQYF.

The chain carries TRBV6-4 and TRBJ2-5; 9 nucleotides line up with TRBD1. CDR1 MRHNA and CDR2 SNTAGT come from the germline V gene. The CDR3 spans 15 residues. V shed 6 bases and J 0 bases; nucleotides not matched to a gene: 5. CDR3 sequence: CASRIRTGDQETQYF. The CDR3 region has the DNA TGTGCCAGCAGGATACGGACAGGGGACCAAGAGACCCAGTACTTC.

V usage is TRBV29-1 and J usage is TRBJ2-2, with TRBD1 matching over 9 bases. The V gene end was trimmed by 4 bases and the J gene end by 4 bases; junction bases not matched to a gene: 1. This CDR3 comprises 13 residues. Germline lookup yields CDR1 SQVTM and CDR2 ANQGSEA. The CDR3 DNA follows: TGCAGCGTTGGACAGGGGGTCACCGGGGAGCTGTTTTTT. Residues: CSVGQGVTGELFF.

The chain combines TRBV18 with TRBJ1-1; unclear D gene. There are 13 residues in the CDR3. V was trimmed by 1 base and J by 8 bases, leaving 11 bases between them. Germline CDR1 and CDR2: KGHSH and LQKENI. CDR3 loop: CASSPQPDVEAFF. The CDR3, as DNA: TGTGCCAGCTCACCACAGCCCGACGTAGAAGCTTTCTTT.

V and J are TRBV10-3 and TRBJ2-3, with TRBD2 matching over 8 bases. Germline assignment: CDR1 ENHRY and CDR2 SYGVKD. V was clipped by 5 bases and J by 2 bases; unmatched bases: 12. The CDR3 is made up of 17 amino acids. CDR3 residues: CAISSFQSGSLTDTQYF. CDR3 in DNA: TGTGCCATCAGTAGCTTCCAGAGCGGGAGCCTCACAGATACGCAGTATTTT.

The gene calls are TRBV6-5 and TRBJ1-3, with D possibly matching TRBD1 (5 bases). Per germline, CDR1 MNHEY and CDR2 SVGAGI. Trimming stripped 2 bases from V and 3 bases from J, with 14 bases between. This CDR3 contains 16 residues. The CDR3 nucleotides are TGTGCCAGCAGTTACGGAACAGGTTTACGTGGAAACACCATATATTTT. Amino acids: CASSYGTGLRGNTIYF.

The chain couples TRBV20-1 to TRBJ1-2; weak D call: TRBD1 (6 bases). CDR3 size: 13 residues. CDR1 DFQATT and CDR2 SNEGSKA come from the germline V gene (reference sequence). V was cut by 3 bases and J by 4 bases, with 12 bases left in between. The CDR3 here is CSASWPGVYGYTF. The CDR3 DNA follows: TGCAGTGCTAGTTGGCCAGGGGTCTATGGCTACACCTTC.